This TCR beta chain was documented in a study of CD8+ T cells in alopecia areata (dated by TCRdb to the late 2010s). Describing the broader study: Treated patients were enrolled in an open-label pilot trial of oral tofacitinib at 5 to 10 mg twice daily for moderate-to-severe alopecia areata. In both human patients and the C3H/HeJ mouse model, the study applied high-throughput TCRbeta sequencing to look at T cell clonal expansion in alopecia areata. In humans, TCRbeta sequencing was performed on scalp tissue and on sorted CD4+ and CD8+ peripheral blood T cells from healthy controls and from patients with patchy or totalis/universalis alopecia areata. In treated patients, disease severity was measured using the SALT score, which gives the percentage of scalp surface area affected. The RNA source kit depended on sample type: the PAXgene miRNA kit for fixed scalp, the miRNeasy kit for PBMCs, and the RNeasy kit for mouse skin. immunoSEQ multiplex PCR using 35 Vbeta forward primers and 13 Jbeta reverse primers was used to amplify TCRbeta CDR3 regions. Clonality in the scalp was compared among normal scalp (n=4), patchy alopecia areata scalp (n=8), and alopecia totalis/universalis scalp (n=8). Tofacitinib-treated patients had biopsies at baseline and at 4 and 24 weeks of treatment, with a later scalp biopsy in several patients. Tofacitinib was given for 6 to 18 months, followed by 6 months of follow-up off drug to assess delayed response and recurrence. General conclusions and limits of the study: Many expanded lesional clones persisted in scalp and blood during tofacitinib treatment, which may partly explain relapse after stopping treatment. TCR sequences shared between patients were less clear than in mice, possibly partly because of HLA diversity in the patient population. Higher clonality and more expanded CD8+ clones were observed in lesional scalp than in normal scalp, particularly in alopecia totalis/universalis, a finding suggestive of antigenic drive. With tofacitinib, both scalp clonality and the number of expanded CD8+ clones among the top 100 scalp clones went down significantly. Unlike mouse skin, which is dominated by gammadelta T cells, normal human skin has resident alphabeta T cells that are also sequenced, and this complicates analysis of the scalp TCR repertoire. The treated cohort was small, with a single nonresponder, so links between baseline CD8+ expansion and response need larger studies.

The label giving this sample's time point can be read as: 4 weeks on oral tofacitinib. The treatment or condition label for this specimen denotes: oral pan-JAK inhibitor, 5-10 mg twice daily. From alopecia areata patients, peripheral blood was collected along with lesional scalp punch biopsies. After PBMCs were isolated by density centrifugation and stained for CD3, CD4 and CD8, a FACSAria was used to sort CD4+ and CD8+ T cells. Cut back by 0 bases and 5 bases, the V and J ends lie 1 base apart. Taken from cysteine to phenylalanine, the CDR3 has 11 residues. Only CDR3 DNA is held: 33 bases, read in frame from base 1. From a lookup of the germline V gene (reference sequence), CDR1 and CDR2 are LNHNV and YYDKDF. Points on this clone: The antigen it binds to is not known. No much larger clonotype is one base removed from it; base qualities were not supplied.

Preparation of the library involved the immunoSEQ multiplex PCR assay. RNA was extracted from all samples and reverse transcribed into cDNA as template for TCR sequencing. SuperScript III was used for first-strand cDNA synthesis, primed with a 2:1 mix of oligo-dT and random hexamers. A synthetic immune receptor repertoire was used to assess amplification bias, and residual bias was removed computationally. Turning to the authors' computational methods: Raw reads were preprocessed to remove errors, and CDR3 was defined according to IMGT conventions as the region from the conserved cysteine to phenylalanine. Clonality was computed as 1 minus the Shannon entropy, with the entropy normalized by log2 of the number of productive unique TCRs. Whether each scalp clone was CD4 or CD8 was inferred by checking scalp TCRbeta sequences against the CD4 and CD8 repertoires from sorted blood. The immuneACCESS repertoire file appears here via TCRdb, limited to in-frame rearrangements. These files lack a portion of the clones; in checked studies, under half of the deficit traces to unresolved V genes, and the cause of the others is not known. Clone size and V and J calls were adopted from that table, with D and trimming inferred from the DNA. The sample table lists around 70,000 clones, about 30% of them with a count of one. The ten largest account for more than 13% of the sample.

The clonotype was recovered from a human donor with alopecia areata. This specimen consisted of CD8+ T cells sorted from blood, obtained at week 4, from a patient treated with tofacitinib. The chain links TRBV15 with TRBJ2-5; there is no confident call for the D gene. The nucleotide sequence reads as follows: TGTGCCACCAGCAGAGAGGAGACCCAGTACTTC. Its protein product is CATSREETQYF.